This T cell receptor (beta chain) derives from a study of blood T cell repertoires in COVID-19. The wider study: The United States, Italy and Spain supplied acute and convalescent COVID-19 samples. Nucleic acid was either cDNA or gDNA, and it came from T cells, B-cell-depleted T cells, or PBMCs.

Original processing methods: Amplifying reference gene primers gave estimates of nucleated cell counts. The method was immunoSEQ multiplex PCR; TCRdb's version includes in-frame clones alone and lacks a portion of them. V, J and clone size derive from that table, while D and trimming were established from the DNA sequence. Among 450,000 to 500,000 clones listed, 70% to 90% were seen once. The CDR3 length is 14 residues. CDR1 is SNHLY and CDR2 is FYNNEI in the germline V gene. Deletions cut 5 bases from V and 5 bases from J, with 14 bases between. The rearrangement links TRBV2 to TRBJ2-3; D gene unclear. The origin of this receptor is a human donor in a cohort sampled during active COVID-19. Sequences were obtained from peripheral blood. For the CDR3, the DNA is TGTGCCAGCAGTTTAGTTGAGGCAGTAGATACGCAGTATTTT. Residues: CASSLVEAVDTQYF.